The TCR beta chain described here comes from a study of T cells of healthy individuals. Via MiXCR, TCRdb re-called the 5' RACE reads, giving one row per CDR3 protein. Of tens of thousands of distinct CDR3 sequences listed, 14% to 15% are singletons. Germline V gene lookup returns CDR1 MNHNS and CDR2 SASEGT. V was trimmed by 7 bases and J by 7 bases, leaving 16 bases between them. This CDR3 has 13 amino acids. This clonotype was observed many times. The chain combines TRBV6-1 with TRBJ1-1; D is unresolved. This TCR came from a human donor in good health. This CDR3 reads CASTTTLLSEAFF. The CDR3 DNA follows: TGTGCCAGCACCACGACTTTGTTAAGTGAAGCTTTCTTT.